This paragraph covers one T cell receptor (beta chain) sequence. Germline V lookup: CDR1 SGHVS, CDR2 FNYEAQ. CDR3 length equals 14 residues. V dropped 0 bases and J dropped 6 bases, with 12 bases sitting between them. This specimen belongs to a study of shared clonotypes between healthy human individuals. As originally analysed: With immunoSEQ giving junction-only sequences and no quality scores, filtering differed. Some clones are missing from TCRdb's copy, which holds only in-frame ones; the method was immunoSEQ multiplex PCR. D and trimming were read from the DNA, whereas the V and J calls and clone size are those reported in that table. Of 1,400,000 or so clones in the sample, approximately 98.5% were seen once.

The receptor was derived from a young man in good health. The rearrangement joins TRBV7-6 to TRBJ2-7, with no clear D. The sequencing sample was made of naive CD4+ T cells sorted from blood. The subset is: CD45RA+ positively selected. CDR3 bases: TGTGCCAGCAGCTTAGCGGCCAGTGTAAGCGAGCAGTACTTC. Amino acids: CASSLAASVSEQYF.